This T cell receptor (beta chain) was documented in a study of tissue T cells after allogeneic stem cell transplantation. Libraries were prepared by immunoSEQ multiplex PCR; TCRdb keeps only in-frame clonotypes and omits some of them. Among 7,500 to 10,000 clones listed, around three fifths were seen once. As regards this clone: What it recognizes is unknown.

Study-level points and caveats: Few T cell clones were shared across patients, but motif clusters showed tissue-specific shared signatures.

The material was tissue from the jejunum, obtained at autopsy. The sequence came from a woman aged 18 to 55 with breast cancer.

The CDR3 loop is CASSYSRRTGGYEQYF. Written as DNA, the CDR3 is TGTGCCAGCAGTTACTCTAGGCGGACAGGGGGCTACGAGCAGTACTTC. The V and J genes are TRBV6-5 and TRBJ2-7; 10 positions match TRBD1. Germline CDR1 MNHEY, CDR2 SVGAGI. The junction had 5 bases not matched to a gene; V was cut back by 0 bases and J by 3 bases. The CDR3 sequence is 16 residues long.